What follows are 24 T cell receptor beta chains derived from one specimen sequenced in a study of molecular identifiers for immune sequencing clone quantification. A single record per CDR3 protein comes from TCRdb applying MiXCR to the PCR reads. This sample has approximately 670,000 distinct CDR3 sequences, with 20% found just once. Sample: naive CD8+ T cells from blood, with Jurkat cell RNA spiked in. Subset specified: FACS-sorted CD8+CD4-CCR7+CD45RA+ naive T cells. The receptors shown here come from a human donor in good health. Some libraries in this study had Jurkat cell RNA spiked in.

For this clonotype: A much larger clone is a single base away; this may be a read error. A read error is likely, as this CDR3 ends without the conserved phenylalanine or tryptophan. The J gene is TRBJ2-7, the V gene TRBV28; the D gene is possibly TRBD2 (6 bases). The CDR3 totals 15 residues. The germline V gene encodes CDR1 MDHEN and CDR2 SYDVKM. Trimming left V 6 bases short and J 2 bases short, with 17 bases between. The CDR3 DNA reads as TGTGCCAGCAGCCCACGGGGAGGACTGACCTACGAGCAGTACCTC. As protein: CASSPRGGLTYEQYL.

This clonotype has at least ten counts. This chain connects TRBV6-2 or TRBV6-3 to TRBJ2-7; the D is unclear. The V gene's germline CDR1 is MNHEY and CDR2 SVGEGT. The CDR3 runs to 13 residues. V was pared by 0 bases and J by 2 bases, with 5 bases between. This CDR3 reads CASSYSPTYEQYF. The CDR3 DNA sequence: TGTGCCAGCAGTTACTCACCCACCTACGAGCAGTACTTC.

There are a few counts of this clonotype. This chain joins TRBV13 and TRBJ1-2, with TRBD1 matching 8 bases. This CDR3 has 17 residues. CDR1 is PRHDT and CDR2 is FYEKMQ in the germline V gene (reference sequence). The V segment lost 1 base and the J segment 3 bases; nucleotides outside the gene matches: 10. CDR3 sequence (DNA): TGTGCCAGCAGCTTAGCCAGTCTCCCGGGACAGGACTATGGCTACACCTTC. Translating gives CASSLASLPGQDYGYTF. Complete variable domain (other parts from reference TRBV13 and TRBJ1-2): AAGVIQSPRHLIKEKRETATLKCYPIPRHDTVYWYQQGPGQDPQFLISFYEKMQSDKGSIPDRFSAQQFSDYHSELNMSSLELGDSALYFCASSLASLPGQDYGYTFGSGTRLTVV.

This clonotype was counted many times. The chain joins TRBV12-3 or TRBV12-4 to TRBJ2-5; D is ambiguous. CDR3 length: 16 residues. V was clipped by 6 bases and J by 0 bases, with 17 bases between them. The CDR3 protein is CASSRSRRSDQETQYF. The CDR3 DNA is TGTGCCAGCAGCCGAAGTCGGCGGAGCGACCAAGAGACCCAGTACTTC.

This clonotype has just a few counts. This chain links TRBV2 with TRBJ1-1; D is undetermined. This CDR3 contains 11 residues. Trimming stripped 11 bases from V and 3 bases from J, with 10 bases between. CDR1 and CDR2 (germline): SNHLY, FYNNEI. The CDR3 sequence is CAGREDTEAFF. The DNA of the CDR3 is TGTGCCGGGAGGGAAGACACTGAAGCTTTCTTT.

As regards this clonotype: This may be a read error, as it is one base from a much larger clone. The V and J genes are TRBV5-3 and TRBJ2-5; D is possibly TRBD2 (6 bases). TRBV5-3 is labeled an ORF, and its function is uncertain. There are 14 residues in the CDR3. V shed 8 bases and J shed 1 base, with 15 bases lying between them. DNA of the CDR3: TGTGCCAGCAGCAGACTAGTACCCCAAGAGACCCAGTACTTC. Translated: CASSRLVPQETQYF.

Comments on this clonotype: Just one base apart from a much larger clone, this may be a read error. V usage is TRBV6-1 and J usage is TRBJ1-1; TRBD1 agrees at 9 bases. Germline CDR1 MNHNS, CDR2 SASEGT. This CDR3 contains 14 residues. CDR3 residues: CTSTPWTGVTEAFF. In DNA form, the CDR3 reads TGTACCAGCACCCCGTGGACAGGGGTTACTGAAGCTTTCTTT.

This clonotype has ten or more counts. V usage is TRBV5-1 and J usage is TRBJ1-4; 8 positions match TRBD1. Per the germline V gene, CDR1 is SGHRS and CDR2 is YFSETQ. After removal of 0 bases from V and 3 bases from J, the junction contained 4 bases not matched to a gene. The CDR3 is made up of 16 amino acids. The CDR3 sequence: CASSLADRGANEKLFF. CDR3 DNA: TGCGCCAGCAGCTTGGCCGACAGGGGAGCTAATGAAAAACTGTTTTTT.

As regards this clonotype: This may stem from a read error, because a much larger clone lies one nucleotide away. The CDR3 DNA is TGTGCCACCGGCAGCGGGACAGGTTACAATGAGCAGTTCTTC. Protein product: CATGSGTGYNEQFF. The rearrangement joins TRBV15 to TRBJ2-1, with D possibly being TRBD1 (8 bases). CDR3 length equals 14 residues. Germline CDR1 LNHNV, CDR2 YYDKDF (reference sequence).

This clonotype has a single count. A much larger clone sits a single nucleotide away, making a read error possible. The V gene is TRBV7-9, the J gene TRBJ2-5, with D possibly called TRBD1 or TRBD2 (6 bases each). This CDR3 contains 15 residues. Trimming shortened V by 5 bases and J by 6 bases, and 19 bases separated the two germline ends. From germline, CDR1 is SEHNR and CDR2 FQNEAQ (reference sequence). The CDR3 reads CASSHLTGRQKTQYF. The CDR3 DNA follows: TGTGCCAGCAGCCATCTCACAGGGAGGCAAAAGACCCAGTACTTC.

The chain links TRBV27 to TRBJ2-2, with TRBD2 as a possible D gene (5 bases). CDR1 MNHEY and CDR2 SMNVEV come from the germline V gene (reference sequence). Trimming pared 6 bases from V and 3 bases from J, leaving 17 bases between. The CDR3 loop spans 16 amino acids. The CDR3 bases are TGTGCCAGCAGCCCATCTCTAGCCGGGTACACCGGGGAGCTGTTTTTT. Translated, it gives CASSPSLAGYTGELFF.

This clonotype has at least ten counts. This sequence joins TRBV7-9 and TRBJ2-5; D is uncertain. Germline V gene data show CDR1 as SEHNR and CDR2 as FQNEAQ (reference sequence). V was pared by 3 bases and J by 2 bases, with 13 bases between. The CDR3 is 15 residues long. CDR3 DNA: TGTGCCAGCAGCTTCAAAGACGGAGTACAAGAGACCCAGTACTTC. Translating it yields CASSFKDGVQETQYF.

This chain connects TRBV19 to TRBJ1-2, with TRBD1 as a possible D gene (5 bases). The CDR3 is made up of 15 amino acids. From germline, CDR1 is LNHDA and CDR2 SQIVND (reference sequence). V gave up 0 bases and J gave up 3 bases, with 11 bases separating them. The CDR3 DNA follows: TGTGCCAGTAGTATAGATGGGACCGACGACTATGGCTACACCTTC. Its protein is CASSIDGTDDYGYTF.

The sample holds many counts of this clonotype. The chain carries TRBV21-1 and TRBJ2-3. TRBV21-1 is flagged as a pseudogene. This CDR3 has 14 amino acids. CDR3 in amino acids: CASSKKDHTDTQYF. CDR3 sequence (DNA): TGTGCCAGCAGCAAAAAGGACCACACAGATACGCAGTATTTT.

This clonotype came up many times. This sequence joins TRBV4-1 and TRBJ2-3; D is undetermined. V was shortened by 0 bases and J by 6 bases, with 13 bases between the two germline ends. The CDR3 extends over 15 amino acids. Germline CDR1 MGHRA, CDR2 YSYEKL. DNA for the CDR3: TGCGCCAGCAGCCAAGATGGGCCCCCCGGGGATACGCAGTATTTT. It yields the protein CASSQDGPPGDTQYF.

This clonotype appeared many times. CDR3 DNA: TGTGCCAGCAGCCACAGGGCGGACTATGGCTACACCTTC. It translates to CASSHRADYGYTF. This chain links TRBV14 with TRBJ1-2; possible D gene TRBD1, 5 bases. Trimming left V 3 bases short and J 3 bases short, with 8 bases between. This CDR3 is built from 13 residues. Germline values: CDR1 SGHDN, CDR2 FVKESK. The variable domain in full, with the rest retrieved from reference TRBV14 and TRBJ1-2, is EAGVTQFPSHSVIEKGQTVTLRCDPISGHDNLYWYRRVMGKEIKFLLHFVKESKQDESGMPNNRFLAERTGGTYSTLKVQPAELEDSGVYFCASSHRADYGYTFGSGTRLTVV.

This sequence joins TRBV27 and TRBJ1-1; D possibly corresponds to TRBD1 (6 bases). Germline CDR1 and CDR2: MNHEY and SMNVEV (reference sequence). V shed 5 bases and J shed 4 bases, with 14 bases lying between them. The CDR3 totals 14 residues. The CDR3 DNA reads TGTGCCAGCAGTCAGCTTACAGGGATCACTGAAGCTTTCTTT. Protein product: CASSQLTGITEAFF.

This clonotype was observed many times. The V and J genes are TRBV27 and TRBJ1-1; TRBD1 agrees at 9 bases. The V segment lost 5 bases and the J segment 10 bases; nucleotides outside the gene matches: 11. CDR3 length: 14 amino acids. Germline values: CDR1 MNHEY, CDR2 SMNVEV (reference sequence). CDR3 sequence: CASSRTGARFGAFF. CDR3 bases: TGTGCCAGCAGTCGGACAGGGGCTAGGTTTGGAGCTTTCTTT.

This clonotype was counted only a few times. For the CDR3, the DNA is TGTGCCAGCAGTTCTCGCCTCGGGGGCAACTACGAGCAGTACTTC. Encoded protein: CASSSRLGGNYEQYF. The V and J genes are TRBV27 and TRBJ2-7, with D perhaps assigned TRBD1 or TRBD2 (6 bases each). The CDR3 spans 15 residues. Germline V CDR1 and CDR2: MNHEY, SMNVEV (reference sequence). Trimming took off 4 bases at V and 3 bases at J, with 16 bases between the two ends.

In its sample, this clonotype was seen many times. V gene TRBV5-1 combines with J gene TRBJ2-3; 11 positions agree with TRBD2. J lost 6 bases, V lost 4 bases, and 13 bases had no gene match. CDR3 length: 17 residues. The germline V gene has CDR1 SGHRS and CDR2 YFSETQ. CDR3 sequence reads: CASSKPSLAGVKDTQYF. In nucleotides, the CDR3 is TGCGCCAGCAGCAAGCCGTCACTAGCGGGAGTAAAGGATACGCAGTATTTT.

This clonotype was seen only a few times. The chain recombines TRBV19 with TRBJ2-1; D gene unclear. In germline, CDR1 is LNHDA, CDR2 SQIVND (reference sequence). The CDR3 spans 15 residues. V was clipped by 3 bases and J by 5 bases, with 14 bases between them. Written as DNA, the CDR3 is TGTGCCAGTAGTATTTTTAGCCGGGCCAACAATGAGCAGTTCTTC. Its translation: CASSIFSRANNEQFF. Combining the CDR3 with reference TRBV19 and TRBJ2-1 gives the whole variable domain DGGITQSPKYLFRKEGQNVTLSCEQNLNHDAMYWYRQDPGQGLRLIYYSQIVNDFQKGDIAEGYSVSREKKESFPLTVTSAQKNPTAFYLCASSIFSRANNEQFFGPGTRLTVL.

This clonotype was detected a few times. The chain uses TRBV20-1 and TRBJ1-1; no definite D call. This CDR3 is 11 amino acids long. V lost 4 bases and J lost 3, with 6 bases in between. Per the germline V gene, CDR1 is DFQATT and CDR2 is SNEGSKA (reference sequence). CDR3 in DNA: TGCAGTGCTATCTGGGACACTGAAGCTTTCTTT. Amino acids: CSAIWDTEAFF.

This clonotype has a handful of counts. V and J are TRBV6-6 and TRBJ1-1; a weak D match, TRBD1 (5 bases). With 2 bases removed from V and 8 bases from J, the gap between germline ends came to 9 bases. The CDR3 loop spans 12 amino acids. In germline, CDR1 is MNHNY, CDR2 SVGAGI (reference sequence). The CDR3 here is CASSYGGNEAFF. In DNA form, the CDR3 reads TGTGCCAGCAGTTACGGGGGGAACGAAGCTTTCTTT.

Comments on this clonotype: A much bigger clone sits one base away, suggesting this may be a read error. The genes are TRBV7-9 and TRBJ1-2; the D is unclear. CDR1 is SEHNR, CDR2 FQNEAQ, per germline (reference sequence). The CDR3 contains 13 residues. The CDR3 loop is CASRASMYDGCTF. In DNA, the CDR3 is TGTGCCAGCAGGGCGAGTATGTACGATGGCTGCACCTTC.